The T cell receptor (beta chain) under discussion was sequenced for a study of blood T cell repertoires in COVID-19. Overall study context: The analysed material was cDNA or gDNA that came from T cells, B-cell-depleted T cells, or PBMCs.

TCRdb keeps only in-frame clones here, not all; method: immunoSEQ multiplex PCR. This table has 50,000 or so clones, less than 90% appearing once. The junction had 7 bases not matched to a gene; V was cut back by 6 bases and J by 4 bases. Germline V gene sequence: CDR1 MDHEN, CDR2 SYDVKM. The CDR3 runs 14 residues. The sample holds one count of this clone. The chain has TRBV28 and TRBJ1-1, with 8 bases aligning to TRBD1. Sequenced input: peripheral blood. The source is a human donor in a cohort sampled during active COVID-19. CDR3 bases: TGTGCCAGCAGATTGGACAGGGTAATCACTGAAGCTTTCTTT. Amino acid sequence: CASRLDRVITEAFF.